These 5 T cell receptor beta chains were sequenced from one sample in a study of shared clonotypes between healthy human individuals (dated by TCRdb to the early 2020s). The library was produced with the immunoSEQ multiplex PCR assay. This immuneACCESS table, as held by TCRdb, lists in-frame sequences with V and J called but not all clones. Of the missing ones, under half trace to an unresolved V gene in checked studies; the others have no known cause. Recorded for this sample are roughly 2.1 million clones; about 93% of them occurred a single time. The ten biggest clones cover more than 1.5% of the sample. CD8 naive samples were obtained by positive selection for CCR7 among CD45RO-negative cells, yielding a CD45RA+CCR7+ population from which TemRA cells were excluded. Material: naive CD8+ T cells from PBMCs. In light of the paper, this sample's cell subset or site label describes: CD45RA+CCR7+. The origin of the receptors is a man younger than 30 in good health. Some clones in this sample may be carry-over from other donors' samples.

The chain joins TRBV19 to TRBJ2-1, with a weak D call TRBD2 (5 bases). Trimming took off 4 bases at V and 9 bases at J, with 16 bases between the two ends. The germline gives CDR1 LNHDA, CDR2 SQIVND (reference sequence). The CDR3 consists of 14 residues. The CDR3 DNA sequence: TGTGCCAGTAGTACGACACCGGGGTTTGGTGAGCAGTTCTTC. It yields the protein CASSTTPGFGEQFF.

The chain has TRBV27 and TRBJ2-3; no reliable D call. CDR1 and CDR2 from the germline V gene are MNHEY and SMNVEV (reference sequence). This CDR3 comprises 14 residues. V lost 7 bases to trimming and J lost 4 bases, with 15 bases between them. The CDR3 here is CASNYQARPDTQYF. The CDR3 DNA is TGTGCCAGCAACTACCAAGCGCGACCAGATACGCAGTATTTT.

The V and J genes are TRBV7-9 and TRBJ2-1; 14 bases are a match to TRBD2. V lost 4 bases and J lost 7; bases outside the gene matches: 6. The CDR3 loop spans 16 amino acids. Germline V gene lookup returns CDR1 SEHNR and CDR2 FQNEAQ (reference sequence). In DNA, the CDR3 is TGTGCCAGCAGCTCACCGACTAGCGGGAGGGATAATGAGCAGTTCTTC. This translates into CASSSPTSGRDNEQFF.

This chain joins TRBV6-4 and TRBJ1-1; 8 bases are a match to TRBD1. The germline V gene encodes CDR1 MRHNA and CDR2 SNTAGT. The CDR3 runs 15 residues. Trimming at V came to 10 bases and at J to 8 bases, leaving 18 bases not matched to a gene. The chain's CDR3 is CATRPTSTGGVEAFF. CDR3 coding DNA: TGTGCCACCCGACCTACTTCCACAGGGGGAGTAGAAGCTTTCTTT.

The chain links TRBV28 to TRBJ1-5; TRBD1 might be the D (5 bases). The ends were cut back, 3 bases at V and 5 bases at J, with 11 bases in the middle. The CDR3 spans 14 residues. Germline CDR1 and CDR2: MDHEN and SYDVKM. CDR3 coding DNA: TGTGCCAGCAGTTTTCAGGGTTCGGATCAGCCCCAGCATTTT. The encoded protein is CASSFQGSDQPQHF.